Listed below are T cell receptor beta chains from one sample, sequenced in a study of early T cells in non-severe SARS-CoV-2 infection. TCRdb passed the 5' RACE reads through MiXCR, listing each CDR3 protein once. The data hold around 30,000 distinct CDR3 sequences, with approximately 6% observed a single time. The specimen sequenced was whole blood. The receptors derive from an adult who was a healthcare worker with PCR-confirmed SARS-CoV-2 infection or an uninfected control (not recorded which). Both conserved end residues are trimmed from each CDR3.

CDR3 protein	J gene	V gene
ASSSSTEQF	TRBJ2-1	TRBV6-6
ASSYSTGSTEAF	TRBJ1-1	TRBV6-6
ASSLEVAGVTDEQF	TRBJ2-1	TRBV11-2
ASSPGLGLQETQY	TRBJ2-5	TRBV5-4
ASSEYGFNEQF	TRBJ2-1	TRBV6-1
AISELGLAGGPRTDTQY	TRBJ2-3	TRBV10-3
ASRRDRGNQPQH	TRBJ1-5	TRBV6-5
ASSLGRGNTGELF	TRBJ2-2	TRBV7-2
SVDRGTNTGELF	TRBJ2-2	TRBV29-1
ASSQGWLADYEQY	TRBJ2-7	TRBV3-1
ASSLSYSDTQY	TRBJ2-3	TRBV19
ASSQDFRGWNEQF	TRBJ2-1	TRBV4-3
ASSSDSSGNTIY	TRBJ1-3	TRBV7-9
ASSLSNQETQY	TRBJ2-5	TRBV5-1
ATSSASGANVLT	TRBJ2-6	TRBV15
SVGGGKNYGYT	TRBJ1-2	TRBV29-1
ASSQGNTIY	TRBJ1-3	TRBV12-3/TRBV12-4
ASSDVNRGHQPQH	TRBJ1-5	TRBV6-4
AWSVLSNQPQH	TRBJ1-5	TRBV30
SAYDRDRGISKPQH	TRBJ1-5	TRBV20-1
ASSDGWLSEAF	TRBJ1-1	TRBV2
ASSYSILPNEKLF	TRBJ1-4	TRBV6-6
ASSTPFRLAGTRDEQF	TRBJ2-1	TRBV7-9
ASSQDPGQNFNQPQH	TRBJ1-5	TRBV4-1
ASSETETGELF	TRBJ2-2	TRBV10-2
SNGTGSYEQY	TRBJ2-7	TRBV29-1
ASSTDRLSYEQY	TRBJ2-7	TRBV27
ASSPIREHASGTIY	TRBJ1-3	TRBV18
ASSLGGYSNQPQH	TRBJ1-5	TRBV7-9
ASAERAHNSPLH	TRBJ1-6	TRBV12-5
ASSLEQRFYEQY	TRBJ2-7	TRBV5-5
ASSTFGDEKLF	TRBJ1-4	TRBV5-4
ASSLDRGINQPQH	TRBJ1-5	TRBV12-3/TRBV12-4
ASSSFSGTVQETQY	TRBJ2-5	TRBV7-9
AGHIPGGYNEQF	TRBJ2-1	TRBV7-9
ASSLSGTGSYEQY	TRBJ2-7	TRBV6-1
SARLAGEGQY	TRBJ2-7	TRBV20-1
ASSVDHSTYGYT	TRBJ1-2	TRBV9
ASSLDRVASPLH	TRBJ1-6	TRBV5-4
SARDPQANEKLF	TRBJ1-4	TRBV20-1
ASSLGGPLSSGNTIY	TRBJ1-3	TRBV28
ATSRAPRSGSSNQPQH	TRBJ1-5	TRBV15
ASSLTGDYEQY	TRBJ2-7	TRBV7-8
ASSPMEGAPKNIQY	TRBJ2-4	TRBV28
ASSERGSEQF	TRBJ2-1	TRBV2
ASSPRDNYEQY	TRBJ2-7	TRBV19
ASSFTRNSYNEQF	TRBJ2-1	TRBV12-3/TRBV12-4
ASSLTGGRLYGYT	TRBJ1-2	TRBV12-3/TRBV12-4
ASSGEGYTQY	TRBJ2-3	TRBV11-2
ASRLRPGTGGGGQF	TRBJ2-1	TRBV6-2/TRBV6-3
ASSVDGGGSYEQY	TRBJ2-7	TRBV9
ASSQAGNTEAF	TRBJ1-1	TRBV4-1
ASSIAGTGSYGYT	TRBJ1-2	TRBV7-9
AIGQTNYNEQF	TRBJ2-1	TRBV10-3
ASSPPPSYNEQF	TRBJ2-1	TRBV18
ASSPITTGSSYEQY	TRBJ2-7	TRBV3-1
ASSPRQGRGNEQF	TRBJ2-1	TRBV11-2
ASTRGRGSGEAF	TRBJ1-1	TRBV6-1
SARRGLDYGYT	TRBJ1-2	TRBV29-1
ASSSLASEQY	TRBJ2-7	TRBV9